This entry lists 15 T cell receptor beta chains sequenced from one sample in a study of OX40 agonist ivuxolimab in advanced cancers. Produced via immunoSEQ multiplex PCR; TCRdb's table is partial and in-frame only. The sample includes 65,000 to 85,000 clones, 65% to 90% of them seen just once. The source was CD4+ or CD8+ T cells sorted from blood, collected in a trial of the OX40 agonist ivuxolimab. The receptors were sampled from an adult with an advanced solid tumor such as melanoma, head and neck, liver or kidney cancer.

The gene calls are TRBV21-1 and TRBJ1-6; the D call TRBD1 from the table was never checked on the DNA. TRBV21-1 is flagged as a pseudogene. This CDR3 comprises 16 residues. The CDR3: CASIRRAGQGNSPLHF. The CDR3 DNA reads TGTGCCAGCATCCGCCGAGCGGGACAGGGAAATTCACCCCTCCACTTT.

This chain joins TRBV6-5 and TRBJ2-7; 9 nucleotides align to TRBD1. V shed 6 bases, J shed 5 bases, and the junction held 11 bases outside the gene matches. Germline V gives CDR1 MNHEY, CDR2 SVGAGI. The CDR3 consists of 15 residues. DNA for the CDR3: TGTGCCAGCAGAAGAACTGGGACAGGGTTTGACGAGCAGTACTTC. Translating it yields CASRRTGTGFDEQYF.

The V gene is TRBV6-6, the J gene TRBJ1-1; D is perhaps TRBD1 (5 bases). V shed 7 bases and J shed 5 bases, with 8 bases lying between them. From germline, CDR1 is MNHNY and CDR2 SVGAGI (reference sequence). This CDR3 is built from 11 residues. The chain's CDR3 is CASTRGTEAFF. The CDR3 DNA follows: TGTGCCAGCACAAGGGGAACTGAAGCTTTCTTT.

The chain recombines TRBV13 with TRBJ2-5, with D possibly matching TRBD2 (6 bases). The CDR3 has 14 amino acids. Germline V gives CDR1 PRHDT, CDR2 FYEKMQ (reference sequence). Trimming cost V 6 bases and J 0 bases, with 11 bases left between them. CDR3: CASRQSGYQETQYF. CDR3 nucleotides: TGTGCCAGCAGACAAAGCGGGTACCAAGAGACCCAGTACTTC.

This chain links TRBV7-3 with TRBJ2-3, with 7 bases lining up with TRBD1. Trimming at V came to 4 bases and at J to 0 bases, leaving 7 bases not matched to a gene. Germline CDR1 reads SGHTA; CDR2 reads FQGTGA. The CDR3 covers 16 residues. For the CDR3, the DNA is TGTGCCAGCAGCTCACGACAGGGTTCTAGCACAGATACGCAGTATTTT. This sequence encodes CASSSRQGSSTDTQYF. Looking up the rest from reference TRBV7-3 and TRBJ2-3 gives the full variable domain: GAGVSQTPSNKVTEKGKYVELRCDPISGHTALYWYRQSLGQGPEFLIYFQGTGAADDSGLPNDRFFAVRPEGSVSTLKIQRTERGDSAVYLCASSSRQGSSTDTQYFGPGTRLTVL.

Here the CDR3 reads CASSQDKSGGDNEQFF. The CDR3 DNA sequence: TGTGCCAGCAGCCAAGATAAGAGCGGGGGGGACAATGAGCAGTTCTTC. The rearrangement joins TRBV4-2 to TRBJ2-1; 10 positions agree with TRBD2. CDR3 size: 16 residues. V lost 0 bases, J lost 5 bases, and 4 bases stayed unmatched. From germline, CDR1 is LGHNA and CDR2 YNFKEQ.

The chain links TRBV5-8 to TRBJ2-2; D is unresolved. Germline V gives CDR1 SGHTS, CDR2 YDEGEE. Trimming stripped 4 bases from V and 6 bases from J, with 10 bases between. This CDR3 contains 13 residues. The CDR3 spells CASSRWGSGELFF. The CDR3 DNA follows: TGTGCCAGCAGCCGTTGGGGATCCGGGGAGCTGTTTTTT.

The chain uses TRBV11-3 and TRBJ2-1; D not certain. Germline assignment: CDR1 SGHNT and CDR2 YENEEA. The CDR3 is made up of 14 amino acids. Trimming left V 7 bases short and J 1 base short, with 11 bases between. The CDR3 loop reads CASTPGWSYNEQFF. In DNA form, the CDR3 reads TGTGCCAGCACCCCGGGTTGGTCCTACAATGAGCAGTTCTTC.

This rearrangement joins TRBV28 to TRBJ2-7; either TRBD1 or TRBD2 may supply D (5 bases each). Germline V gene sequence: CDR1 MDHEN, CDR2 SYDVKM. V was shortened by 6 bases and J by 4 bases, with 16 bases between the two germline ends. The CDR3 runs to 14 residues. DNA for the CDR3: TGTGCCAGCAGCTCAGCGGACACAGATTACGAGCAGTACTTC. Translating it yields CASSSADTDYEQYF. Full variable domain (remainder filled in from reference TRBV28 and TRBJ2-7): DVKVTQSSRYLVKRTGEKVFLECVQDMDHENMFWYRQDPGLGLRLIYFSYDVKMKEKGDIPEGYSVSREKKERFSLILESASTNQTSMYLCASSSADTDYEQYFGPGTRLTVT.

The chain couples TRBV19 to TRBJ2-1; TRBD1 is a possible D gene (6 bases). This CDR3 comprises 11 residues. Trimming shortened V by 10 bases and J by 10 bases, and 14 bases separated the two germline ends. The V gene's germline CDR1 is LNHDA and CDR2 SQIVND (reference sequence). The DNA for the CDR3 is TGTGCCACCACAGGGTATGGGGAGCAGTTCTTC. Amino acids: CATTGYGEQFF.

The genes are TRBV6-1 and TRBJ1-1, with D tentatively TRBD1 (5 bases). In germline, CDR1 is MNHNS, CDR2 SASEGT. V gave up 3 bases and J gave up 1 base, with 12 bases separating them. The CDR3 length is 15 residues. The CDR3 nucleotides are TGTGCCAGCAGTGAGTCAGGGAAAGGGAACACTGAAGCTTTCTTT. Its protein product is CASSESGKGNTEAFF.

The chain combines TRBV6-4 with TRBJ1-2, with TRBD1 as a possible D gene (5 bases). V lost 3 bases to trimming and J lost 4 bases, with 9 bases between them. Germline CDR1 is MRHNA and CDR2 is SNTAGT. The CDR3 has 13 residues. The CDR3 region has the DNA TGTGCCAGCAGTGAGAGGGGCGGCTATGGCTACACCTTC. Amino acids: CASSERGGYGYTF.

This clone has only a few counts. The chain employs TRBV11-2 and TRBJ2-1, with 8 bases aligning to TRBD2. Germline V gene lookup returns CDR1 SGHAT and CDR2 FQNNGV. J gave up 5 bases and V 1 base, and 4 bases lay outside the gene matches. The CDR3 is made up of 15 amino acids. This CDR3 is CASSLGAGGHNEQFF. DNA of the CDR3: TGTGCCAGCAGCTTAGGGGCGGGGGGCCACAATGAGCAGTTCTTC. Combining the CDR3 with reference TRBV11-2 and TRBJ2-1 gives the whole variable domain EAGVAQSPRYKIIEKRQSVAFWCNPISGHATLYWYQQILGQGPKLLIQFQNNGVVDDSQLPKDRFSAERLKGVDSTLKIQPAKLEDSAVYLCASSLGAGGHNEQFFGPGTRLTVL.

In nucleotides, the CDR3 is TGTGCCAGCTCACCAGGAGGGACCGGGGAGCTGTTTTTT. It encodes CASSPGGTGELFF. The chain links TRBV18 to TRBJ2-2, with D perhaps matching TRBD2 (6 bases). Germline V CDR1 and CDR2: KGHSH, LQKENI. The CDR3 consists of 13 residues. The germline V and J ends were trimmed by 2 bases and 5 bases, with 6 bases remaining between them.

The chain has TRBV29-1 and TRBJ1-1; D may be TRBD1 (5 bases). Deletions cut 4 bases from V and 9 bases from J, with 18 bases between. The CDR3 consists of 13 residues. The germline V gene has CDR1 SQVTM and CDR2 ANQGSEA. CDR3 coding DNA: TGCAGCGTTGGTTCGGGGGAACGAGTTAAAGCTTTCTTT. Its translation: CSVGSGERVKAFF.